This T cell receptor (beta chain) was observed in a study of blood T cell repertoires in COVID-19 (dated by TCRdb to 2020 to 2021). For the wider study: The collaborator samples originated in the United States, Italy and Spain and spanned the acute and convalescent phases of COVID-19. The material from the prospective study consisted of cDNA or gDNA derived from T cells, B-cell-depleted T cells, or PBMCs. Subjects who had been exposed to COVID-19, were actively infected with it, or had recovered from it provided the deeply sampled blood TCRbeta repertoires that made up the dataset. The repertoires were released in a freely available public database meant as a resource for research on the immune response to SARS-CoV-2. The samples were drawn from two sources: the first 160 participants of the ongoing ImmuneRACE study, and some 1,300 subjects contributed by 6 global collaborators. Nearly every sample came with metadata listing a de-identified subject ID, COVID-19 status, age in years and sex. Where available, HLA class I and class II types were taken from metadata supplied by the sample provider and were not determined by assay-based typing. Broad study findings and their caveats: Clinical and demographic metadata were provided uncurated, with the amount varying by source and participant.

This clone was detected only a few times. This clone's antigen is unknown. No base quality information exists; no much larger clone differs at one position. TCRbeta CDR3 regions were amplified from genomic DNA by means of the immunoSEQ Assay, a bias-controlled multiplex PCR. The published analysis was carried out like this. Nucleated cell counts per sample were estimated from amplification of reference gene primers within the assay. To quantify the absolute abundance of each unique TCRbeta CDR3 rearrangement, sequence reads were collapsed and filtered. Productive Simpson clonality was computed per sample as the square root of Simpson's diversity index over productive rearrangements. TCRdb took over this immuneACCESS table, retaining in-frame rearrangements with V and J assigned. Such tables are incomplete; in checked studies, under half of the missing clones stem from an unresolved V gene, and the remainder is unexplained. From that table come the V and J calls and clone size; the DNA was used to work out D and trimming. Here the sample has under 60,000 clones; 85% to 90% occur a single time. The ten largest clones add up to roughly a tenth of the sample.

The collaborating institutions used their own protocols to collect whole blood in K2EDTA tubes. Collaborator samples were shipped for TCRbeta analysis as frozen whole blood, isolated PBMCs, or DNA extracted from either sample type. Trimming removed 4 bases from V and 3 bases from J; the gene matches leave 4 bases unexplained. Counted from cysteine to phenylalanine, this CDR3 has 15 amino acids. CDR3 DNA only is kept here, 45 bases in frame from base 1. The germline V gene specifies MNHEY as CDR1 and SVGAGI as CDR2. Input material: peripheral blood. The sequence is built from TRBV6-5 and TRBJ2-3, and TRBD2 matches 10 of the central bases. This receptor was obtained from a human donor in a cohort sampled during active COVID-19. DNA sequence: TGTGCCAGCAGTTCTCCTAGCGGGAGAACAGATACGCAGTATTTT. Its protein is CASSSPSGRTDTQYF.